These 23 T cell receptor beta chains came from one sample sequenced in a study of Ad26.COV2.S vaccination and SARS-CoV-2 variants. Sequencing used immunoSEQ multiplex PCR; TCRdb keeps in-frame clones, though not all of them. Among more than 300,000 clones listed, approximately 86% were seen once. The treatment is: some 20 received Ad26.COV2.S at low or high dose, single or two shots; about 5 received placebo; per-sample allocation not given. Samples came from day 63 after the first vaccine or placebo injection. This material consisted of peripheral blood, taken in a trial of Ad26.COV2.S vaccine versus placebo. These receptors all come from a person aged 18-65 years who received the Ad26.COV2.S COVID-19 vaccine or a placebo.

In the case of this clone: Germline and junction disagree at one end, which may indicate a read error. The chain couples TRBV2 to TRBJ1-2, with D perhaps TRBD1 (5 bases). The germline gives CDR1 SNHLY, CDR2 FYNNEI. This CDR3 has 11 residues. The CDR3 coding sequence is TGTGCCAGCAGGGGGGACTCCCGGGGGAGCTTC. Its protein is CASRGDSRGSF.

The V and J genes are TRBV7-2 and TRBJ1-2; D might be TRBD1 (5 bases). From germline, CDR1 is SGHTA and CDR2 FQGNSA. The CDR3 has 17 amino acids. Trimming stripped 5 bases from V and 3 bases from J, with 22 bases between. The CDR3 reads CASSPSGGGVQHYGYTF. CDR3 DNA sequence: TGTGCCAGCAGCCCGAGCGGGGGAGGGGTTCAGCACTATGGCTACACCTTC.

The rearrangement uses TRBV2 and TRBJ2-1, with D possibly called TRBD1 or TRBD2 (6 bases each). Trimming removed 2 bases from V and 7 bases from J, with 15 bases in between. Germline V CDR1 and CDR2: SNHLY, FYNNEI. The CDR3 consists of 15 residues. The CDR3 sequence is CASSERGVLGNEQFF. CDR3 in DNA: TGTGCCAGCAGTGAAAGGGGGGTCTTGGGGAATGAGCAGTTCTTC.

The chain links TRBV2 to TRBJ2-3, with a possible D match to TRBD1 (5 bases). Trimming left V 2 bases short and J 2 bases short, with 8 bases between. The CDR3 has 14 residues. CDR1 SNHLY and CDR2 FYNNEI come from the germline V gene. The CDR3 bases are TGTGCCAGCAGTGAAAGACAGTTCACAGATACGCAGTATTTT. Translating gives CASSERQFTDTQYF.

The chain recombines TRBV2 with TRBJ2-7, with a possible D match to TRBD2 (5 bases). Germline V lookup: CDR1 SNHLY, CDR2 FYNNEI. Trimming removed 7 bases at V and 3 bases at J, with 19 bases between. The CDR3 sequence is 15 residues long. The CDR3 DNA reads TGTGCCAGCATTCCCTCGCCGGAGCGGAACTACGAGCAGTACTTC. Its translation is CASIPSPERNYEQYF.

The chain uses TRBV19 and TRBJ2-5; D possibly matches TRBD1 or TRBD2 (5 bases each). This CDR3 comprises 14 residues. From germline, CDR1 is LNHDA and CDR2 SQIVND (reference sequence). Trimming took off 5 bases at V and 2 bases at J, with 12 bases between the two ends. This CDR3 reads CASSLSGLQETQYF. CDR3 in DNA: TGTGCCAGTAGTCTCTCGGGGCTTCAAGAGACCCAGTACTTC.

The rearrangement joins TRBV7-2 to TRBJ1-4; 7 nucleotides match TRBD1. V shed 5 bases and J 7 bases; nucleotides not matched to a gene: 10. The CDR3 has 15 amino acids. CDR1 is SGHTA and CDR2 is FQGNSA in the germline V gene. The CDR3 sequence is CASSTRQGQFEKLFF. The CDR3 nucleotides are TGTGCCAGCAGCACCCGACAGGGTCAATTTGAAAAACTGTTTTTT.

The V and J genes are TRBV7-2 and TRBJ1-1; no definite D call. The V and J ends lost 2 bases and 1 base respectively, with 11 bases between them. Germline-derived CDR1 and CDR2 are SGHTA and FQGNSA. This CDR3 is 15 amino acids long. The DNA of the CDR3 is TGTGCCAGCAGCTTAAGCTCACACCCGAACACTGAAGCTTTCTTT. This sequence encodes CASSLSSHPNTEAFF.

The chain has TRBV5-8 and TRBJ1-1, with a tentative D call TRBD1 (6 bases). Trimming removed 1 base at V and 7 bases at J, with 11 bases between. This CDR3 is 13 amino acids long. Per the germline V gene, CDR1 is SGHTS and CDR2 is YDEGEE. In DNA form, the CDR3 reads TGTGCCAGCAGCTTGAGGGGGGGACTTGAAGCTTTCTTT. This sequence encodes CASSLRGGLEAFF. The whole variable domain, filled in from reference TRBV5-8 and TRBJ1-1, reads EAGVTQSPTHLIKTRGQQATLRCSPISGHTSVYWYQQALGLGLQFLLWYDEGEERNRGNFPPRFSGRQFPNYSSELNVNALELEDSALYLCASSLRGGLEAFFGQGTRLTVV.

The rearrangement uses TRBV2 and TRBJ1-2, with 8 bases matching TRBD1. The ends lost 5 bases at V and 4 bases at J; junction bases unmatched: 6. The CDR3 spans 14 residues. CDR1 and CDR2 from the germline V gene are SNHLY and FYNNEI. The CDR3 protein is CASSPQGEAYGYTF. The CDR3 DNA reads as TGTGCCAGCAGTCCACAGGGGGAGGCCTATGGCTACACCTTC.

The V and J genes are TRBV4-3 and TRBJ1-3, with 8 bases lining up with TRBD1. Germline V gene sequence: CDR1 LGHNA, CDR2 YSLEER. The CDR3 length is 19 residues. V gave up 1 base and J gave up 2 bases; unmatched junction bases: 13. The CDR3 protein is CASSQASAGRGRTGNTIYF. DNA for the CDR3: TGCGCCAGCAGCCAAGCCTCGGCTGGCAGGGGGCGAACTGGAAACACCATATATTTT.

Here the CDR3 reads CASGPAESQNTEAFF. Written as DNA, the CDR3 is TGTGCCTCGGGTCCCGCCGAAAGCCAGAACACTGAAGCTTTCTTT. The chain links TRBV19 to TRBJ1-1, with no clear D. Trimming cost V 11 bases and J 1 base, with 20 bases left between them. Germline V gene sequence: CDR1 LNHDA, CDR2 SQIVND (reference sequence). The CDR3 loop spans 15 amino acids.

This chain connects TRBV6-2 or TRBV6-3 to TRBJ1-1, with 7 positions matching TRBD1. The germline gives CDR1 MNHEY, CDR2 SVGEGT. With 2 bases clipped from V and 0 bases from J, the junction kept 6 bases outside the gene matches. The CDR3 covers 16 residues. This CDR3 reads CASSYPTGQMNTEAFF. As DNA, the CDR3 is TGTGCCAGCAGTTACCCGACGGGACAGATGAACACTGAAGCTTTCTTT.

The V call is TRBV10-3, the J call TRBJ1-2; no reliable D call. This CDR3 spans 13 amino acids. Germline CDR1 and CDR2: ENHRY and SYGVKD. V gave up 4 bases and J gave up 4 bases, with 10 bases separating them. The CDR3 coding sequence is TGTGCCATCAGTGGACCAGCGGGCTATGGCTACACCTTC. Protein: CAISGPAGYGYTF.

This clone has just one count. The V call is TRBV5-6, the J call TRBJ1-2, with 7 bases that match TRBD1. The CDR3 consists of 16 residues. Germline CDR1 is SGHDT and CDR2 is YYEEEE. The junction had 8 bases not matched to a gene; V was cut back by 2 bases and J by 1 base. In DNA, the CDR3 is TGTGCCAGCAGCTTACTTTCCGGGACAGTTAACTATGGCTACACCTTC. As protein: CASSLLSGTVNYGYTF.

The gene calls are TRBV20-1 and TRBJ2-3, with a weak D call TRBD2 (7 bases). This CDR3 has 10 residues. V lost 5 bases to trimming and J lost 14 bases, with 14 bases between them. CDR1 and CDR2 from the germline V gene are DFQATT and SNEGSKA (reference sequence). CDR3: CSAALGGLYF. The DNA of the CDR3 is TGCAGTGCTGCCCTGGGGGGGCTGTATTTT.

The V and J genes are TRBV5-1 and TRBJ2-5; D is uncertain. CDR1 is SGHRS, CDR2 YFSETQ, per germline. Trimming stripped 3 bases from V and 1 base from J, with 7 bases between. CDR3 size: 13 residues. The CDR3 spells CASSWQIQETQYF. In DNA, the CDR3 is TGCGCCAGCAGCTGGCAGATCCAAGAGACCCAGTACTTC.

V gene TRBV12-1 combines with J gene TRBJ1-2. TRBV12-1 is a pseudogene. The CDR3 contains 12 residues. Here the CDR3 reads CASSFGGYGYTF. The DNA for the CDR3 is TGTGCCAGCAGCTTTGGGGGATATGGCTACACCTTC.

The chain's CDR3 is CASSDRGPAGIGYTF. CDR3 DNA sequence: TGTGCCAGCAGCGACCGGGGGCCTGCGGGGATAGGCTACACCTTC. V gene TRBV5-6 combines with J gene TRBJ1-2; tentatively, D is TRBD1 (6 bases). This CDR3 has 15 residues. V lost 4 bases and J 8 bases, leaving 21 bases between the germline ends. Germline loops: CDR1 SGHDT, CDR2 YYEEEE.

The chain combines TRBV18 with TRBJ1-3; D perhaps matches TRBD1 (5 bases). CDR1 KGHSH and CDR2 LQKENI come from the germline V gene. The CDR3 covers 16 residues. V gave up 2 bases and J gave up 0 bases, with 11 bases separating them. The CDR3 loop is CASSPGTSTSGNTIYF. For the CDR3, the DNA is TGTGCCAGCTCACCAGGGACTTCGACCTCTGGAAACACCATATATTTT.

The V call is TRBV27, the J call TRBJ1-4; possibly TRBD1 for D (6 bases). The CDR3 is 15 amino acids. Trimming took 5 bases from V and 5 from J, leaving 15 bases between them. CDR1 and CDR2 from the germline V gene are MNHEY and SMNVEV (reference sequence). CDR3 in DNA: TGTGCCAGCAGTCCCCAGGGGAGAGGGAATGAAAAACTGTTTTTT. Its protein is CASSPQGRGNEKLFF.

This clone was counted only a few times. CDR3: CASSGGQGNYGYTF. DNA for the CDR3: TGCGCCAGCAGCGGGGGACAGGGGAATTATGGCTACACCTTC. The chain uses TRBV5-1 and TRBJ1-2, with TRBD1 matching 10 bases. Germline V gene sequence: CDR1 SGHRS, CDR2 YFSETQ. The length of the CDR3 is 14 residues. After removal of 4 bases from V and 5 bases from J, the junction contained 5 bases not matched to a gene.

The chain combines TRBV7-3 with TRBJ2-1; no clear D gene. Germline V lookup: CDR1 SGHTA, CDR2 FQGTGA. Trimming left V 2 bases short and J 1 base short, with 9 bases between. CDR3 length equals 15 residues. This chain's CDR3 is CASSLHDASYNEQFF. CDR3 in DNA: TGTGCCAGCAGCTTACACGACGCATCCTACAATGAGCAGTTCTTC.